The 10 T cell receptor beta chains below all came from one sample that was sequenced in a study of cytomegalovirus exposure and HLA in healthy donors. Primers for the PCR totalled 60 Vbeta and 13 Jbeta. The assay was immunoSEQ multiplex PCR, and TCRdb's table has in-frame clones only and misses some. The table records 170,000 or so clones, 65% to 80% of them present only once. Specimen: PBMCs. These receptors came from a woman in her forties in good health and CMV-seronegative.

The genes are TRBV19 and TRBJ2-2, with 9 bases that match TRBD1. Germline values: CDR1 LNHDA, CDR2 SQIVND (reference sequence). The J segment lost 6 bases and the V segment lost 5 bases, leaving 25 bases of the junction unmatched. CDR3 length: 21 amino acids. The CDR3 DNA reads TGTGCCAGTAGTTTCAGTTACCCTATCCGGGACAGGGTTGATCAGGCCGGGGAGCTGTTTTTT. Encoded protein: CASSFSYPIRDRVDQAGELFF. Full variable domain (outside the CDR3, taken from reference TRBV19 and TRBJ2-2): DGGITQSPKYLFRKEGQNVTLSCEQNLNHDAMYWYRQDPGQGLRLIYYSQIVNDFQKGDIAEGYSVSREKKESFPLTVTSAQKNPTAFYLCASSFSYPIRDRVDQAGELFFGEGSRLTVL.

This chain uses TRBV6-5 with TRBJ2-7, with TRBD2 matching over 15 bases. In germline, CDR1 is MNHEY, CDR2 SVGAGI. The CDR3 extends over 15 amino acids. With V trimmed by 8 bases and J by 6 bases, 8 bases remained unmatched. CDR3: CASGFGLAGGGEQYF. CDR3 nucleotides: TGTGCCAGCGGTTTTGGACTAGCGGGAGGGGGCGAGCAGTACTTC.

This chain uses TRBV19 with TRBJ2-7; D perhaps matches TRBD2 (5 bases). CDR3 length: 13 amino acids. Trimming cost V 6 bases and J 2 bases, with 11 bases left between them. Germline CDR1 is LNHDA and CDR2 is SQIVND (reference sequence). The CDR3, as DNA: TGTGCCAGTAGCAAGGACTTAGCCTACGAGCAGTACTTC. Translated: CASSKDLAYEQYF.

This clone is a singleton in its sample. The V call is TRBV6-1, the J call TRBJ2-4; the D is unclear. CDR3 length equals 14 residues. V lost 7 bases and J lost 4, with 14 bases in between. Germline V CDR1 and CDR2: MNHNS, SASEGT. The CDR3 DNA follows: TGTGCCAGCATCGCCCCCGGGTCGAAAAACATTCAGTACTTC. Translated: CASIAPGSKNIQYF.

The rearrangement uses TRBV27 and TRBJ2-7, with D possibly matching TRBD2 (7 bases). The CDR3 runs 13 residues. The V gene's germline CDR1 is MNHEY and CDR2 SMNVEV (reference sequence). Trimming removed 2 bases at V and 6 bases at J, with 11 bases between. CDR3 bases: TGTGCCAGCAGTTTAAGAGGGGGGGGCGAGCAGTACTTC. Protein: CASSLRGGGEQYF.

The chain combines TRBV27 with TRBJ1-2; 11 bases agree with TRBD1. The CDR3 is 18 amino acids. Germline V gene sequence: CDR1 MNHEY, CDR2 SMNVEV (reference sequence). V was pared by 3 bases and J by 2 bases, with 11 bases of the junction left unmatched. The CDR3 region has the DNA TGTGCCAGCAGTTTTCGTGGGACAGGGGGTTCGTCGAACTATGGCTACACCTTC. Residues: CASSFRGTGGSSNYGYTF.

For the CDR3, the DNA is TGCGCCAGCAACCTGGGGGCTAGCGGGCGTTCGAACACCGGGGAGCTGTTTTTT. Its translation is CASNLGASGRSNTGELFF. The chain employs TRBV5-1 and TRBJ2-2, with 8 nucleotides matching TRBD2. V lost 6 bases and J lost 0; bases outside the gene matches: 13. This CDR3 has 18 residues. CDR1 and CDR2 from the germline V gene are SGHRS and YFSETQ.

V usage is TRBV2 and J usage is TRBJ2-1, with a weak D call TRBD2 (5 bases). The V end was cut by 7 bases, the J end by 12 bases, with 25 bases between. Germline lookup yields CDR1 SNHLY and CDR2 FYNNEI. The CDR3 spans 15 residues. CDR3 sequence: CASTLGLTAGEGQFF. The CDR3 nucleotides read TGTGCCAGCACCCTAGGACTGACGGCCGGAGAGGGGCAGTTCTTC. The variable domain in full, completed from reference TRBV2 and TRBJ2-1, reads EPEVTQTPSHQVTQMGQEVILRCVPISNHLYFYWYRQILGQKVEFLVSFYNNEISEKSEIFDDQFSVERPDGSNFTLKIRSTKLEDSAMYFCASTLGLTAGEGQFFGPGTRLTVL.

This sequence joins TRBV25-1 and TRBJ1-4; D is undetermined. The CDR3 runs to 14 residues. Trimming cost V 8 bases and J 4 bases, with 14 bases left between them. Per the germline V gene, CDR1 is MGHDK and CDR2 is SYGVNS. The CDR3: CASHRGLGNEKLFF. For the CDR3, the DNA is TGTGCCAGCCATCGAGGTCTCGGTAATGAAAAACTGTTTTTT.

The chain links TRBV5-4 to TRBJ1-5; no reliable D call. CDR1 is SGHNT and CDR2 is YYREEE in the germline V gene (reference sequence). This CDR3 contains 12 residues. Between the trimmed V and J ends, which lost 0 bases and 5 bases, there was a span of 3 bases. The CDR3 is CASSLADQPQHF. In DNA, the CDR3 is TGTGCCAGCAGCTTGGCTGATCAGCCCCAGCATTTT.